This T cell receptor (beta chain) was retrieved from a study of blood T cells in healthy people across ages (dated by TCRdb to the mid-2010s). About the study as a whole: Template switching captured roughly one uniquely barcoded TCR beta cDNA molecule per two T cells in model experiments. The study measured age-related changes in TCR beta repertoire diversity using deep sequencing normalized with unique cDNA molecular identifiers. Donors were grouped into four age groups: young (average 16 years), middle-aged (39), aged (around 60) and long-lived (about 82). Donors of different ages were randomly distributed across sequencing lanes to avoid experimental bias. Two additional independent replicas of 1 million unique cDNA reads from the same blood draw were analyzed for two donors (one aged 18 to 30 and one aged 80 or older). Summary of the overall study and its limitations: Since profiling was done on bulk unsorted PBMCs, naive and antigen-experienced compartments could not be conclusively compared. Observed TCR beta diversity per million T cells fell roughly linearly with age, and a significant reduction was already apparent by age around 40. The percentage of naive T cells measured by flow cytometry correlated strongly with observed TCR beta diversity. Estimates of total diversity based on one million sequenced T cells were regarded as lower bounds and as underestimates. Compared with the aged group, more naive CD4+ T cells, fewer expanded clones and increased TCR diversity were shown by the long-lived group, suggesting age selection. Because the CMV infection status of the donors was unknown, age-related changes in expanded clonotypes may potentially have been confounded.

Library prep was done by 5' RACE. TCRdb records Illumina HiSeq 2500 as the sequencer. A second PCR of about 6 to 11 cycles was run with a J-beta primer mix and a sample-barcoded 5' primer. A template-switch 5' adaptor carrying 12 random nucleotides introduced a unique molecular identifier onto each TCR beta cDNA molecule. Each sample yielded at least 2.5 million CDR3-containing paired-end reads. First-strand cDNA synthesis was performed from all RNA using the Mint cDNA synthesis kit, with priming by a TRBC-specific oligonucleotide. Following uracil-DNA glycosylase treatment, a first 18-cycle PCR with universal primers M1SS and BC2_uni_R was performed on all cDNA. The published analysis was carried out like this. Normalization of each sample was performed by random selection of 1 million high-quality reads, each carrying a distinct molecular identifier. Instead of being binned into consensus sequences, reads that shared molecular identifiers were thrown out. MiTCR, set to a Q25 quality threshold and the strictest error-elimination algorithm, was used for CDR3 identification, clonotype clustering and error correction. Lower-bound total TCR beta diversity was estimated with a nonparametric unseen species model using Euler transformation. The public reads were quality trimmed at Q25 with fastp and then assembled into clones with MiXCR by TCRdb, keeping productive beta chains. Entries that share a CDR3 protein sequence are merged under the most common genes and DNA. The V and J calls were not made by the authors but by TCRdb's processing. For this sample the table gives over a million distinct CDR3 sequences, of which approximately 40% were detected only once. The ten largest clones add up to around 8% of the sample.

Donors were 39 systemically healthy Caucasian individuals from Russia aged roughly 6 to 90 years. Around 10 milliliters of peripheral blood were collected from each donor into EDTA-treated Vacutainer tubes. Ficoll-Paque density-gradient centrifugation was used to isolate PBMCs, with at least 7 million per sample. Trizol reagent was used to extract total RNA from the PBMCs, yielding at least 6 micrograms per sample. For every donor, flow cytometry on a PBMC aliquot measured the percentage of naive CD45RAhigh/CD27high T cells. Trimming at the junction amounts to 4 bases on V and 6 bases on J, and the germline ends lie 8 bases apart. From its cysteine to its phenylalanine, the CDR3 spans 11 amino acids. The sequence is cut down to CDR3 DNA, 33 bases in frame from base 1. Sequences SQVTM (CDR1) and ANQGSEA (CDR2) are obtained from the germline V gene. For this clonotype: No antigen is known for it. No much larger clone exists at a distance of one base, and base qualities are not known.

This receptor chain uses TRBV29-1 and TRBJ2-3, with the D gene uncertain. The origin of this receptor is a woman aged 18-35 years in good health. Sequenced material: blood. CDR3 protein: CSVVLSDTQYF. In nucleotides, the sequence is TGCAGCGTTGTGTTGAGCGATACGCAGTATTTT.